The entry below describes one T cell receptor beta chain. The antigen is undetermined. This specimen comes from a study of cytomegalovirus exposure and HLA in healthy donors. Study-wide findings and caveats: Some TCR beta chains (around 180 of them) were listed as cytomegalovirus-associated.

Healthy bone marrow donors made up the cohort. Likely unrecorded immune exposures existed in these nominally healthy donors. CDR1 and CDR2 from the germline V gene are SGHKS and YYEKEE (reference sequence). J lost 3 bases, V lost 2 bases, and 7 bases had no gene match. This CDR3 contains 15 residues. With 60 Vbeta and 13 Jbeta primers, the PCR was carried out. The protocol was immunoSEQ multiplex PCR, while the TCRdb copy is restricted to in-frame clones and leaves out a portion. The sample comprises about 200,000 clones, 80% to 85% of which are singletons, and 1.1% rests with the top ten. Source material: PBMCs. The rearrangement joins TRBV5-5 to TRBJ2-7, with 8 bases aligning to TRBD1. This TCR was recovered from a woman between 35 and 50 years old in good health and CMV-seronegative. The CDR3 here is CASSFVGDRGYEQYF. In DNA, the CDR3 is TGTGCCAGCAGCTTTGTCGGTGACAGGGGCTACGAGCAGTACTTC.